These T cell receptor beta chains were read from a single sample in a study of T cell repertoires in cytomegalovirus infection. TCRdb processed the reads anew with MiXCR; each CDR3 protein has one entry. Of a few hundred thousand distinct CDR3 sequences listed, roughly 42% are singletons. No cognate antigen is known for these TCRs. Sample: cultured PBMCs, taken from culture after CMV antigen stimulation. These receptors came from a human donor in good health (CMV status not recorded). Some clones in this sample may be carry-over from other donors' samples. Both conserved end residues are part of each CDR3. A D gene is named only where the DNA matches it firmly. A clone size is listed for some rows: how often the clone was seen (once, few, many), or a class if it is expanded.

>TRBV7-2|TRBJ1-5|many|.
TGTGCCAGCAGCTTAGTTGGGCAGGGTCAGCCCCAGCATTTT
CASSLVGQGQPQHF
>TRBV7-2|TRBJ1-5|.|.
TGTGCCAGCAGCTTGGGGATAGGACAGCCCCAGCATTTT
CASSLGIGQPQHF
>TRBV6-5|TRBJ1-4|.|TRBD1
TGTGCCAGCAGCCGCGGCAGGGGGCGCGGTGAAAAACTGTTTTTT
CASSRGRGRGEKLFF
>TRBV18|TRBJ2-3|.|.
TGTGCCAGCTCACCTTTTAGGGGGGAAAGCACAGATACGCAGTATTTT
CASSPFRGESTDTQYF
>TRBV7-6|TRBJ2-1|few|TRBD1
TGTGCCAGCAGCTTGTGGACAGGGCCGTATGAGCAGTTCTTC
CASSLWTGPYEQFF
>TRBV7-2|TRBJ2-5|.|.
TGTGCCAGCAGCCAACACGGGGGGCTAGAGACCCAGTACTTC
CASSQHGGLETQYF
>TRBV4-1|TRBJ2-3|.|TRBD1
TGCGCCAGCAGCGCCCAACAGGTCGCAGGGGGCGATGGAGATACGCAGTATTTT
CASSAQQVAGGDGDTQYF
>TRBV5-5|TRBJ2-5|.|TRBD1
TGTGCCAGCAGCTTGAGACAGGGGGCGGAGACCCAGTACTTC
CASSLRQGAETQYF
>TRBV12-3/TRBV12-4|TRBJ2-3|.|.
TGTGCCAGCGAGGCCACCGGTGGAGGTACGCAGTATTTT
CASEATGGGTQYF
>TRBV19|TRBJ2-7|few|.
TGTGCCAGTAGTGCGCGACTAACTCCCTCTCCTACGGAGTACTTC
CASSARLTPSPTEYF
>TRBV5-6|TRBJ1-3|.|.
TGTGCCAGCAGCTTGGATTTGGGGGATGGAAACACCATATATTTT
CASSLDLGDGNTIYF
>TRBV7-9|TRBJ2-1|few|TRBD2
TGTGCCAGCAGCCCACCAGCGGGAGGTGTCCATGAGCAGTTCTTC
CASSPPAGGVHEQFF
>TRBV28|TRBJ1-1|.|.
TGTGCCAGCAGGATCATGAACACTGAAGCTTTCTTT
CASRIMNTEAFF
>TRBV20-1|TRBJ2-7|.|.
TGCAGTGCTAGTGGACAGAACAGGAACGAGCAGTACTTC
CSASGQNRNEQYF
>TRBV7-6|TRBJ2-7|few|TRBD1
TGTGCCAGCAGTGTGACAGGGGGGGGCTACGAGCAGTACTTC
CASSVTGGGYEQYF
>TRBV14|TRBJ2-7|.|.
TGTGCCAGCAGCGTGACGGGGCCGGGAGAGCAGTACTTC
CASSVTGPGEQYF